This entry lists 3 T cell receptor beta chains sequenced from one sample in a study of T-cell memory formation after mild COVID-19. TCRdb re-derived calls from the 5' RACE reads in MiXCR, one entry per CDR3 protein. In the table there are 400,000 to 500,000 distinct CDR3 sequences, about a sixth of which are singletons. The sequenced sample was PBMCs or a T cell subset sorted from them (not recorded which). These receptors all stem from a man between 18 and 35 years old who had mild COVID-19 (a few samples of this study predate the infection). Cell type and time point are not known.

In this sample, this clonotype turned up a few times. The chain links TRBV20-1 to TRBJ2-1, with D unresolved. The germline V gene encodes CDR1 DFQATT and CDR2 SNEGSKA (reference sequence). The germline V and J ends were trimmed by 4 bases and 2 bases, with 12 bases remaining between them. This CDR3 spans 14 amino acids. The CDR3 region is CSAIRPGAYNEQFF. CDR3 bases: TGCAGTGCTATCCGGCCTGGGGCCTACAATGAGCAGTTCTTC.

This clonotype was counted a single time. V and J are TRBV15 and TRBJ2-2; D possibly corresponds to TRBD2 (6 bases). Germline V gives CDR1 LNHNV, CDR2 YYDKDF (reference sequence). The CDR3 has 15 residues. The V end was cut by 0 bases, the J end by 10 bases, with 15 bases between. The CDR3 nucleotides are TGTGCCACCAGCAGAGATGCGGGGCCTGCGGAGGAGCTGTTTTTT. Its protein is CATSRDAGPAEELFF.

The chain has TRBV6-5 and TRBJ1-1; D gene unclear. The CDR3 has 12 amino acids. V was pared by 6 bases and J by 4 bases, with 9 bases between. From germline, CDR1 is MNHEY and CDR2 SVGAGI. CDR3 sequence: CASSHSGTEAFF. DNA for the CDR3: TGTGCCAGCAGCCACAGCGGCACTGAAGCTTTCTTT.